What follows is one T cell receptor (beta chain) and its context. Its antigen is not identified. Every subset had its genomic DNA shared out evenly among several immunoSEQ plates. Assay: immunoSEQ multiplex PCR; the TCRdb copy retains only in-frame clones and omits some. The table lists some 2.1 million clones, about 95% of them singletons. Naive CD8 cells were CD45RO-negative, positively selected for CCR7, excluding terminally differentiated effector memory CD45RA+ cells. These data originate in a study of shared clonotypes between healthy human individuals. Findings and caveats of the study: Clonotype sharing among donors likely depends on sequencing depth. The low donor count limited represented genetic and exposure-history diversity. In general, naive subsets displayed greater estimated richness than memory subsets did.

The material sequenced was naive CD8+ T cells sorted from blood. This clonotype was obtained from a man aged 18 to 30 in good health.

This CDR3 reads CASSEATLGPYEQYF. The CDR3 DNA sequence: TGTGCCAGCAGTGAGGCCACGTTGGGCCCCTACGAGCAGTACTTC. The V call is TRBV2, the J call TRBJ2-7; D remains unclear. Germline assignment: CDR1 SNHLY and CDR2 FYNNEI. This CDR3 spans 15 amino acids. The V end was cut by 3 bases, the J end by 2 bases, with 14 bases between.